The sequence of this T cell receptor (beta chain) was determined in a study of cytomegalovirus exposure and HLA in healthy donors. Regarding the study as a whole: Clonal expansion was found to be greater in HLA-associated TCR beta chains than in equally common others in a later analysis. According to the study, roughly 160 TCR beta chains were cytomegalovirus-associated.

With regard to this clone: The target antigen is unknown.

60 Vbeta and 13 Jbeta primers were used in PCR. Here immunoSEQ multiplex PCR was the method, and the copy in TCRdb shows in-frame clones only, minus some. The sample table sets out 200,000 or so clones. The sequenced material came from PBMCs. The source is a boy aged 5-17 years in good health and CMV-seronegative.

The CDR3 DNA follows: TGTGCCAGCAGCGTAGGGGGCTCCGGCTACAATGAGCAGTTCTTC. Residues: CASSVGGSGYNEQFF. This chain uses TRBV9 with TRBJ2-1; tentative D call: TRBD1 (5 bases). Looked up from germline, CDR1 is SGDLS and CDR2 is YYNGEE. V shed 0 bases and J shed 3 bases, with 10 bases lying between them. The CDR3 spans 15 residues. The complete variable domain, with remaining parts taken from reference TRBV9 and TRBJ2-1, reads DSGVTQTPKHLITATGQRVTLRCSPRSGDLSVYWYQQSLDQGLQFLIQYYNGEERAKGNILERFSAQQFPDLHSELNLSSLELGDSALYFCASSVGGSGYNEQFFGPGTRLTVL.